This T cell receptor (beta chain) was retrieved from a study of beta chain features in type 1 diabetes. Germline-derived CDR1 and CDR2 are SEHNR and FQNEAQ (reference sequence). V was pared by 5 bases and J by 7 bases, with 11 bases between. This CDR3 comprises 12 residues. This clone was seen a few times. Expressed TCRB transcripts were sequenced because the isolated RNA had all been reverse transcribed beforehand. Measured with immunoSEQ multiplex PCR; TCRdb has only the in-frame clones, and not every one. Counted here are about 290,000 clones, 8% occurring once; the ten biggest clones make up about 0.93%.

This TCR was recovered from a woman in her late teens or twenties in good health. Sequencing input: central memory CD4+ T cells from blood. The V call is TRBV7-9, the J call TRBJ1-1; D not resolved. CDR3 coding DNA: TGTGCCAGCAGCCGTCGGGCATTTGAAGCTTTCTTT. Translating it yields CASSRRAFEAFF.